Included here is one TCR beta chain sequence, with context. Its antigen is still unknown. A single base separates this from a much larger clone, so it may be a read error. This sample is drawn from a study of CD8 T cells in ankylosing spondylitis. General study results and limits: A TCR beta motif made of fewer than ten highly homologous variants seemed typical of ankylosing spondylitis blood. Disease-linked clones reportedly showed significant enrichment in matched ankylosing spondylitis synovial fluid.

Germline values: CDR1 SGDLS, CDR2 YYNGEE. V was clipped by 2 bases and J by 7 bases, with 20 bases between them. CDR3 length: 16 residues. TCRdb redid the calling of the 5' RACE reads with MiXCR, one entry per CDR3 protein. The sample carries 25,000 to 35,000 distinct CDR3 sequences, roughly 5.3% recorded once. The chain has TRBV9 and TRBJ2-3, with a tentative D call TRBD2 (6 bases). The sequence derives from a female donor with ankylosing spondylitis or in good health (not recorded which). Sequencing used blood, either unsorted or a sorted T cell fraction (not recorded which). Here the CDR3 reads CASSVGRGRGPNTQYF. For the CDR3, the DNA is TGTGCCAGCAGCGTCGGACGGGGGAGAGGTCCAAATACGCAGTATTTT. The variable domain in full, completed from reference TRBV9 and TRBJ2-3, reads DSGVTQTPKHLITATGQRVTLRCSPRSGDLSVYWYQQSLDQGLQFLIQYYNGEERAKGNILERFSAQQFPDLHSELNLSSLELGDSALYFCASSVGRGRGPNTQYFGPGTRLTVL.